The T cell receptor beta chain under discussion was sequenced for a study of T-cell memory formation after mild COVID-19 (dated by TCRdb to about 2021). Broadly, across the study: Most TCR sequence clusters were specific to one of the two donors. Longitudinal TCRalpha and TCRbeta repertoire sequencing tracked T-cell clones expanding and contracting after mild COVID-19 in a couple of donors. Two young, previously healthy adult volunteers made up the cohort, one male and one female.

General findings and caveats noted by the study authors: Clones contracting from day 15 to 85 had balanced CD4/CD8 phenotypes, while a second wave expanding from day 15 to 37 was biased towards CD4+. The study included only a couple of mild cases, and larger cohorts that include severe cases with pre-infection samples were judged to be necessary. Whether the second-wave clones peaking on day 37 were SARS-CoV-2 specific was not confirmed. Some responding clones were detected in pre-infection memory, which suggested that pre-existing cross-reactive memory T cells had joined the SARS-CoV-2 response. Contracting CD4+ clones were located mainly in the CM and EM memory subsets, whereas CD8+ clones were found to be enriched in EMRA.

Sequencer: Illumina NovaSeq 6000. TCRalpha and TCRbeta cDNA libraries were built by 5'RACE with constant-segment primers, adding sample barcodes and unique molecular identifiers. RNA was extracted from every sample with Trizol reagent. Libraries were amplified in two PCR steps, with a second sample barcode and Illumina TruSeq adapters added in the second step. Sequencing of the libraries was done on an Illumina NovaSeq, producing 2 x 150 bp paired-end reads. The authors processed their data as follows. Demultiplexing of reads and collapsing into UMI-guided consensus sequences were performed with migec v1.2.7. Using mixcr v2.1.11, UMI consensuses were aligned to TRA and TRB V and J templates and then assembled into clonotypes. A clonotype was counted as expanded or contracted only if both edgeR and NoisET called the change significant, with noise models trained on biological replicates. edgeR calls used a false discovery rate-adjusted p below 0.01 and a log2 fold-change threshold of 1. PCA with hierarchical clustering of max-normalized trajectories of the 1000 most abundant clonotypes was used as exploratory dynamics analysis. Separately sequenced CD4+ and CD8+ repertoires were used to assign a CD4 or CD8 phenotype to each responding clone. TCRdb reprocessing: public reads trimmed at Q25 with fastp, clones called with MiXCR, in-frame beta chains kept. Each entry is one CDR3 protein sequence, shown with its most common DNA and genes. The V and J calls reflect TCRdb's pipeline rather than the authors' work. Here the sample has some 450,000 distinct CDR3 sequences; roughly 18% occur a single time. The ten largest clones add up to roughly 21% of the sample.

PBMCs were isolated by Ficoll-Paque density gradient centrifugation. The CDR3 holds 15 amino acids from the cysteine to the phenylalanine. Only the CDR3 region is kept as DNA, spanning 45 bases read in frame from base 1. Trimming takes 2 bases from V and 0 bases from J, and the germline ends sit 8 bases apart. Via the germline V gene, CDR1 is KGHSH and CDR2 LQKENI. Only a few counts were recorded for this clonotype. The target of this receptor is not known. No quality values exist for individual bases; no much larger clone is one base distant. The clonotype originates from a man younger than 35 who had mild COVID-19 (a few samples of this study predate the infection). The sample titles of this study are shuffled in the database, so cell type and time point are left out; the donor was told from shared clones. The chain is encoded by TRBV18 joined to TRBJ2-1; D gene: possibly TRBD1, on 5 matching bases. The sequenced sample consisted of PBMCs or a T cell subset sorted from them (not recorded which). The CDR3 sequence is CASSPSQGSYNEQFF. The base sequence is TGTGCCAGCTCACCAAGTCAGGGCTCCTACAATGAGCAGTTCTTC.